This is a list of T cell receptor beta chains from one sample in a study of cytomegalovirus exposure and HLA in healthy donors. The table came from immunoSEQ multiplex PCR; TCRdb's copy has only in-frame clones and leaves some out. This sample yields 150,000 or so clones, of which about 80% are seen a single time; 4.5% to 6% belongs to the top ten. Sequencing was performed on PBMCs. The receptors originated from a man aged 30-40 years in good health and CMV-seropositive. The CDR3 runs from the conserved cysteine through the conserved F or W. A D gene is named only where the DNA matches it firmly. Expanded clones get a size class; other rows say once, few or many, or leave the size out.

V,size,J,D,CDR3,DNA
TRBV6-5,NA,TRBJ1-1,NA,CASSYGAGGAAFF,TGTGCCAGCAGTTACGGTGCTGGAGGTGCGGCTTTCTTT
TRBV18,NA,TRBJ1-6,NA,CASSAGQVTRNSPLHF,TGTGCCAGCTCCGCCGGCCAAGTCACCAGGAATTCACCCCTCCACTTT
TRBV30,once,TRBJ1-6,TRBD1,CASRDRGQANSPLHF,TGTGCCAGCCGGGACAGGGGGCAGGCTAATTCACCCCTCCACTTT
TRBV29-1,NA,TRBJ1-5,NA,CSVEDHSGHGMNF,TGCAGCGTTGAAGATCACTCGGGACACGGCATGAATTTT
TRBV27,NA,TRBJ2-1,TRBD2,CASSSGVAGGAHEQFF,TGTGCCAGCAGTTCTGGGGTAGCGGGAGGGGCCCATGAGCAGTTCTTC
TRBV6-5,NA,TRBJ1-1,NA,CASSYNGVNTEAFF,TGTGCCAGCAGTTACAACGGGGTGAACACTGAAGCTTTCTTT
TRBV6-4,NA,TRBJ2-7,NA,CASSFLSSLDEQYF,TGTGCCAGCAGTTTTCTCTCCTCGTTAGACGAGCAGTACTTC
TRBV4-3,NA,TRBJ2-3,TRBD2,CASSFSGGPTDTQYF,TGCGCCAGCAGCTTTAGCGGGGGGCCTACAGATACGCAGTATTTT
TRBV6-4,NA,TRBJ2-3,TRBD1,CASSRGTGGSDTQYF,TGTGCCAGCAGTAGAGGGACAGGGGGCTCAGATACGCAGTATTTT
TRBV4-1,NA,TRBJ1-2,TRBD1,CASSQRTGSDGYTF,TGCGCCAGCAGTCAACGGACAGGATCCGATGGCTACACCTTC
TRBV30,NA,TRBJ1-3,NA,CALGRGSGNTIYF,TGTGCCTTAGGGAGGGGCTCTGGAAACACCATATATTTT
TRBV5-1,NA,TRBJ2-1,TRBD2,CASSRPLAGVLDEQFF,TGCGCCAGCAGCCGCCCTTTAGCGGGAGTGTTGGATGAGCAGTTCTTC
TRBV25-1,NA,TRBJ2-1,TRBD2,CATANWTSVYNEQFF,TGTGCCACAGCAAATTGGACTAGCGTTTACAATGAGCAGTTCTTC
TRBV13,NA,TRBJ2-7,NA,CASSLDSTYEQYF,TGTGCCAGCAGCCTCGACTCGACCTACGAGCAGTACTTC
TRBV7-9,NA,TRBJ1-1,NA,CASSQTRVSTEAFF,TGTGCCAGCAGCCAGACCAGGGTGAGCACTGAAGCTTTCTTT
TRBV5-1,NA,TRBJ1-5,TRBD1,CASRLDRGDQPQHF,TGCGCCAGCAGACTAGACAGGGGTGACCAGCCCCAGCATTTT
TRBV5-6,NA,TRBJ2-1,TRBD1,CASSFQGANEQFF,TGTGCCAGCAGCTTTCAGGGGGCTAATGAGCAGTTCTTC
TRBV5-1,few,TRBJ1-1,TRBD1,CASSLGGQGAQTEAFF,TGCGCCAGCAGCTTGGGGGGACAGGGGGCGCAGACTGAAGCTTTCTTT
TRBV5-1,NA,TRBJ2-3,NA,CASSSRASTDTQYF,TGCGCCAGCAGCTCCAGGGCTAGCACAGATACGCAGTATTTT
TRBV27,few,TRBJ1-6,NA,CASSFRVSGNSPLHF,TGTGCCAGCAGTTTCCGGGTCTCGGGGAATTCACCCCTCCACTTT
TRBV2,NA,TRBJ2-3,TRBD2,CASRLAGVILVDTQYF,TGTGCCAGCAGGCTAGCGGGGGTGATATTAGTAGATACGCAGTATTTT
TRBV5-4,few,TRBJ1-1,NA,CASSFGFIGTEAFF,TGTGCCAGCAGCTTCGGGTTTATCGGTACTGAAGCTTTCTTT
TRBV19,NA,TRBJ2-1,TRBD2,CASISRSGGANEQFF,TGTGCCAGTATTTCGAGGAGCGGGGGGGCGAATGAGCAGTTCTTC
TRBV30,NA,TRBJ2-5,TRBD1,CAWSVLGGGETQYF,TGTGCCTGGAGTGTACTAGGGGGCGGTGAGACCCAGTACTTC
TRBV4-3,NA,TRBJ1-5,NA,CASSVILREDQPQHF,TGCGCCAGCAGCGTAATTCTGCGGGAGGATCAGCCCCAGCATTTT
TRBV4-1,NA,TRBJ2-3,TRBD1,CASSQDGTGFGDTQYF,TGCGCCAGCAGCCAAGACGGGACAGGGTTCGGAGATACGCAGTATTTT
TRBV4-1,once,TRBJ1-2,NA,CASSQDLTLNYGYTF,TGCGCCAGCAGCCAAGATCTAACCCTTAACTATGGCTACACCTTC
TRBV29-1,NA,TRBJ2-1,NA,CSVVSTSYNEQFF,TGCAGCGTTGTGAGTACCTCCTACAATGAGCAGTTCTTC
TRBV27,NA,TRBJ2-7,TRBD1,CASSSRQGANYEQYF,TGTGCCAGCAGTTCCCGACAGGGGGCGAATTACGAGCAGTACTTC
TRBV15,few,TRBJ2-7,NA,CATSRGLRSYEQYF,TGTGCCACCAGCAGGGGTTTGCGGTCCTACGAGCAGTACTTC
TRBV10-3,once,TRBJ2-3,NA,CAISEKADTQYF,TGTGCCATCAGTGAGAAAGCGGATACGCAGTATTTT
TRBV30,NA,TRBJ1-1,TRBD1,CASNSGGTTEAFF,TGTGCCTCCAATTCAGGGGGCACCACTGAAGCTTTCTTT
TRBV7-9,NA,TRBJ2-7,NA,CSSSLAGSGYEQYF,TGTTCCAGCAGCTTGGCAGGGTCAGGTTACGAGCAGTACTTC
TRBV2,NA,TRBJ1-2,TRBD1,CASKGDRSYGYTF,TGTGCCAGCAAAGGGGACAGGAGTTATGGCTACACCTTC
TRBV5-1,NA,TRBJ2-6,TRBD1,CASSPMTGGTGANGLTF,TGCGCCAGCAGCCCTATGACAGGGGGCACTGGGGCCAACGGCCTGACTTTC
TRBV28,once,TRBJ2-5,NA,CASSSGYQETQYF,TGTGCCAGCAGTTCCGGTTACCAAGAGACCCAGTACTTC
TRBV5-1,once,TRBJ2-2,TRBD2,CASSPWTSSTGELFF,TGCGCCAGCAGCCCCTGGACTAGCTCCACCGGGGAGCTGTTTTTT
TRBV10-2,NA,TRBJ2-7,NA,CASSVGPSGYEQYF,TGCGCCAGCAGTGTGGGCCCGTCAGGGTACGAGCAGTACTTC
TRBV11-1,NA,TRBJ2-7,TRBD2,CASSLISGSWEQYF,TGTGCCAGCAGCTTAATAAGCGGGAGTTGGGAGCAGTACTTC
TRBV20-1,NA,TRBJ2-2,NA,CSAPEGGELFF,TGCAGTGCTCCCGAGGGCGGGGAGCTGTTTTTT
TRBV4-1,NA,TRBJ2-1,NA,CASSQDLSTNNEQFF,TGCGCCAGCAGCCAAGATCTGAGTACCAACAATGAGCAGTTCTTC
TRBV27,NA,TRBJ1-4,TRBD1,CASGRQGTNEKLFF,TGTGCCAGCGGGAGACAGGGAACTAATGAAAAACTGTTTTTT
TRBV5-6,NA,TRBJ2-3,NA,CASSWGVSPQYF,TGTGCCAGCAGCTGGGGGGTGAGCCCGCAGTATTTT
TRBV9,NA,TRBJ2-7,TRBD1,CASSVGTGEYEQYF,TGTGCCAGCAGCGTTGGTACAGGGGAGTACGAGCAGTACTTC
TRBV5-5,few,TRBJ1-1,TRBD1,CASISGGSWTEAFF,TGTGCCAGCATTTCAGGGGGCTCTTGGACTGAAGCTTTCTTT